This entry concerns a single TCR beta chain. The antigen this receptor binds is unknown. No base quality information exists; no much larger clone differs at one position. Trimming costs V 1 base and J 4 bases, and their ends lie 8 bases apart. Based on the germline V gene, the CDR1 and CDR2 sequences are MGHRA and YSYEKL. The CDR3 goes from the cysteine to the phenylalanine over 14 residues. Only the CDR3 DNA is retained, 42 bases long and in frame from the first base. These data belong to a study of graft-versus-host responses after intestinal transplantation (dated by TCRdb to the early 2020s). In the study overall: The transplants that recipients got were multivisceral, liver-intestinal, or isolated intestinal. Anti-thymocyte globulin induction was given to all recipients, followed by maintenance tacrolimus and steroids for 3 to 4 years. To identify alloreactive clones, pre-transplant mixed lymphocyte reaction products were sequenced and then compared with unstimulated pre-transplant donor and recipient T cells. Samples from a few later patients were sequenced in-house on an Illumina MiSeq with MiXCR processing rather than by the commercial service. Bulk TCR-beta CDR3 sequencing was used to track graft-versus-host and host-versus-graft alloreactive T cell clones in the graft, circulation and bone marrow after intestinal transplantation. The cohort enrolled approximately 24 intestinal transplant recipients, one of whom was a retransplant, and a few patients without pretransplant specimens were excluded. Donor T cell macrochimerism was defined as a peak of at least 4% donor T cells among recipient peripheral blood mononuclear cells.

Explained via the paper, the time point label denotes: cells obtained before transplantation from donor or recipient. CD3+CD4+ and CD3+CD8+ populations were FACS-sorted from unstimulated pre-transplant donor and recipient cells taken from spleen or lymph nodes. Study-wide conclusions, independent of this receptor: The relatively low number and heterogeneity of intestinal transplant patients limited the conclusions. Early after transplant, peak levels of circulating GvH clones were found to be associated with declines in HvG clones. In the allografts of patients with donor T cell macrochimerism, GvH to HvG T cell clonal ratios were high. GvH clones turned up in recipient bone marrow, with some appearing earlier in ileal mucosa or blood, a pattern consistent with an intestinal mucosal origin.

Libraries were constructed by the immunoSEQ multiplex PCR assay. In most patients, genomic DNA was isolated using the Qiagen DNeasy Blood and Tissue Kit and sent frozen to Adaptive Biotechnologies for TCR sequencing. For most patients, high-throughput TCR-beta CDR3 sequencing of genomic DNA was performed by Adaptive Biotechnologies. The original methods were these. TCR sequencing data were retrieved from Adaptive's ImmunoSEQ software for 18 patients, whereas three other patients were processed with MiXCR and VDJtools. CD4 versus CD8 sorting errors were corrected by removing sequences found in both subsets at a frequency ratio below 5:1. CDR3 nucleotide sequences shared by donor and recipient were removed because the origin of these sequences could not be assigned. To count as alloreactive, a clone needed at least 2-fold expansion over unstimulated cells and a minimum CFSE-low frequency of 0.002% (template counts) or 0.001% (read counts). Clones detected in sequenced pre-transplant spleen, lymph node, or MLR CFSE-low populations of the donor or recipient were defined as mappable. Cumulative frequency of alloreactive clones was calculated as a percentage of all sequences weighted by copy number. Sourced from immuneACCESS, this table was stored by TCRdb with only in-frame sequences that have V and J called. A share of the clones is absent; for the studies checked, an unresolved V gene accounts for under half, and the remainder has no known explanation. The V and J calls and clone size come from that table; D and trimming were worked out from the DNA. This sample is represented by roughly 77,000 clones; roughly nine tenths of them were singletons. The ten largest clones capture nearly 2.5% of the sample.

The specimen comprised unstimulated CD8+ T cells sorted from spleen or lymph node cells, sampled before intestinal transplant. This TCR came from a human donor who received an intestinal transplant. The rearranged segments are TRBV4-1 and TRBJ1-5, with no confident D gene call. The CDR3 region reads CASSQGRENQPQHF. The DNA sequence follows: TGCGCCAGCAGCCAAGGAAGAGAAAATCAGCCCCAGCATTTT.